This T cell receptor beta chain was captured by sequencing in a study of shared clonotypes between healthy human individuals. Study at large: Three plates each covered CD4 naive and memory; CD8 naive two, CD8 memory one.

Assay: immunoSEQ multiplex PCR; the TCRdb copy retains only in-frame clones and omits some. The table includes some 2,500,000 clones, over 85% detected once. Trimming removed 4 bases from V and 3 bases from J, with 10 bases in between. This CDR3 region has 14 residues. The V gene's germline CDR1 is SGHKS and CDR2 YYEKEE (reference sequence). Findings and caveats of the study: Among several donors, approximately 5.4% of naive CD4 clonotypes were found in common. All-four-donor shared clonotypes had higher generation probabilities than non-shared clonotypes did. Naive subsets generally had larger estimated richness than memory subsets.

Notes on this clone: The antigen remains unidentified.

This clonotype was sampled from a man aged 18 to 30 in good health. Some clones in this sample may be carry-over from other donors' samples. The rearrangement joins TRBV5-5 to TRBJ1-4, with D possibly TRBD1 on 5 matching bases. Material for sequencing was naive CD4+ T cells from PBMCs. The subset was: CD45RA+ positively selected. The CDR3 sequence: CASSIRVSNEKLFF. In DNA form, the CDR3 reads TGTGCCAGCAGCATCAGGGTATCTAATGAAAAACTGTTTTTT.